Listed below are T cell receptor beta chains from one sample, sequenced in a study of post-analysis software for immune sequencing data. Via MiXCR, TCRdb re-called the PCR reads, giving one row per CDR3 protein. The sample records about 210,000 distinct CDR3 sequences, approximately 28% being singletons. The material sequenced was blood. These receptors were collected from a girl aged 2 to 17 with multiple sclerosis. CDR3s include the opening cysteine and the closing phenylalanine or tryptophan. A D gene is named only where the DNA matches it firmly.

j_call | v_call | d_call | cdr3_aa
TRBJ2-1 | TRBV20-1 | . | CSAKGVGTIYNEQFF
TRBJ2-1 | TRBV6-5 | . | CATAWRRSNEQFF
TRBJ2-7 | TRBV5-1 | TRBD2 | CASRVGLAGFSYEQYF
TRBJ2-1 | TRBV12-3/TRBV12-4 | . | CASSLKLLLYNEQFF
TRBJ1-2 | TRBV29-1 | TRBD1 | CSAQRGQGDGYTF
TRBJ2-3 | TRBV12-3/TRBV12-4 | . | CASSLARVLVDTEYF
TRBJ1-1 | TRBV29-1 | . | CSAMEGTNTEAFF
TRBJ2-7 | TRBV6-5 | . | CASSLRTLDRAYEQYF
TRBJ1-1 | TRBV7-9 | TRBD1 | CASSSGQGAGGMNTEAFF
TRBJ2-4 | TRBV11-2 | . | CASSLLQGRENIQYF
TRBJ2-2 | TRBV5-5 | . | CASSIRQGAAVNTGELFF
TRBJ2-5 | TRBV4-1 | TRBD2 | CASSQTGGEETQYF
TRBJ2-6 | TRBV5-5 | . | CASSLGFSGANVLTF
TRBJ1-3 | TRBV29-1 | . | CSAADRSLSGNTIYF
TRBJ2-7 | TRBV5-1 | . | CASSSTDRAYEQYF
TRBJ1-1 | TRBV5-6 | . | CASSLVAGTTEAFF
TRBJ2-3 | TRBV5-1 | . | CASSGGTEESTDTQYF
TRBJ1-2 | TRBV5-1 | . | CASSLAVSGRNGYTF
. | TRBV29-1 | TRBD2 | CSVAGGGAGETQYF
TRBJ2-7 | TRBV7-7 | . | CASSLVAGDRGEQYF
TRBJ2-7 | TRBV4-1 | . | CASSQGLNAPYEQYF
TRBJ2-7 | TRBV7-9 | . | CASSLGLENEQYF
TRBJ1-6 | TRBV6-2/TRBV6-3 | . | CASSYWGLGSPLHF
TRBJ1-2 | TRBV25-1 | . | CASSEFAANYGYTF
TRBJ1-5 | TRBV20-1 | . | CSATQDRVSNQPQHF
TRBJ1-5 | TRBV29-1 | . | CSGGRGRGQPQHF
TRBJ2-7 | TRBV29-1 | TRBD1 | CSAGDRDASIGGGEQYF
TRBJ2-7 | TRBV3-1 | . | CASSLLGTYEQYF
TRBJ2-5 | TRBV5-1 | TRBD1 | CASSLTGTGQETQYF
TRBJ1-1 | TRBV5-1 | TRBD1 | CASRPIPGTGGNTEAFF
TRBJ1-2 | TRBV5-1 | . | CASNHPGSYGYTF
TRBJ1-4 | TRBV29-1 | . | CSVVYQDEKLFF
TRBJ1-1 | TRBV5-1 | TRBD1 | CASSLEQGRTEAFF
TRBJ2-3 | TRBV28 | TRBD1 | CASQIDRVSTDTQYF
TRBJ2-3 | TRBV5-1 | TRBD2 | CASSSLAGEYETQYF